Listed below are T cell receptor beta chains from one sample, sequenced in a study of blood T cell repertoires in COVID-19. Some clones are missing from TCRdb's copy, which holds only in-frame ones; the method was immunoSEQ multiplex PCR. This sample has hundreds of thousands of clones, with 92% found just once. Sequencing input: peripheral blood. These receptors were taken from a man in his 60s with COVID-19, enrolled during active disease. Each CDR3 is given with its conserved first and last residue. The D gene is left open where the match is weak. Clone size is stated in some rows and not others, as once, few, many or a class when expanded.

TRBV7-2,TRBJ2-2,NA,NA,TGTGCCAGCAGCTTAGGGGGGCTGGACACCGGGGAGCTGTTTTTT,CASSLGGLDTGELFF
TRBV9,TRBJ2-7,TRBD1,NA,TGTGCCAGCAGCCCCCCGACAGGGTTGGAGCAGTACTTC,CASSPPTGLEQYF
TRBV11-2,TRBJ2-1,NA,NA,TGTGCCAGCAGCTTGGCTATGGGGGCGAGGGACAATGAGCAGTTCTTC,CASSLAMGARDNEQFF
TRBV5-4,TRBJ2-3,TRBD2,NA,TGTGCCAGCAGCCTGCCAGGACTAGGCACAGATACGCAGTATTTT,CASSLPGLGTDTQYF
TRBV24-1,TRBJ2-3,NA,NA,TGTGCCACCAGTGATTTAGGTCTAGCCACAGATACGCAGTATTTT,CATSDLGLATDTQYF
TRBV4-1,TRBJ1-5,NA,NA,TGCGCCAGCAGCCAAGAGAAGGGTGGGGGCCAGCCCCAGCATTTT,CASSQEKGGGQPQHF
TRBV11-1,TRBJ1-3,NA,NA,TGTGCCAGCAGCTTAGGAATCTCGGACACCATATATTTT,CASSLGISDTIYF
TRBV18,TRBJ2-3,NA,NA,TGTGCCAGCTCCCGCGGGACAGTGAGCACAGATACGCAGTATTTT,CASSRGTVSTDTQYF
TRBV19,TRBJ1-1,TRBD1,NA,TGTGCCAGTAGTATTGACGGGACAGTTATGAACACTGAAGCTTTCTTT,CASSIDGTVMNTEAFF
TRBV3-1/TRBV3-2,TRBJ2-7,TRBD2,NA,TGTGCCAGCAGCCTCGCGGGGGTTAACGAGCAGTACTTC,CASSLAGVNEQYF
TRBV5-6,TRBJ2-7,NA,NA,TGTGCCAGCAGCTTGCGAGCCTACGAGCAGTACTTC,CASSLRAYEQYF
TRBV3-1/TRBV3-2,TRBJ1-1,NA,once,TGTGCCAGCAGCCATGCCGACAGGCCGAACACTGAAGCTTTCTTT,CASSHADRPNTEAFF
TRBV6-5,TRBJ1-2,NA,NA,TGTGCCAGCAGTTACGGGTCAGGGAACTATGGCTACACCTTC,CASSYGSGNYGYTF
TRBV11-2,TRBJ2-1,NA,NA,TGTGCCAGCAGCTTAGCCGGGTCCAGAGACAATGAGCAGTTCTTC,CASSLAGSRDNEQFF
TRBV19,TRBJ1-5,TRBD1,NA,TGTGCCAGTAGTTTCACCGGGACAGGGGGCAGGCAGCCCCAGCATTTT,CASSFTGTGGRQPQHF
TRBV7-8,TRBJ1-4,TRBD1,NA,TGTGCCAGCAGCTCCCGACAGGGGTCGGGGGAAAAACTGTTTTTT,CASSSRQGSGEKLFF
TRBV7-2,TRBJ2-1,NA,NA,TGTGCCAGCAGCTTGGTCAGGAATGAGCAGTTCTTC,CASSLVRNEQFF
TRBV5-8,TRBJ2-4,NA,NA,TGTGCCAGCAGCCGAGGAGGGATGGAAAACATTCAGTACTTC,CASSRGGMENIQYF
TRBV7-2,TRBJ2-7,NA,once,TGTGCCAGCAGCTCTGGTTCGACAGTACAGTACGAGCAGTACTTC,CASSSGSTVQYEQYF
TRBV3-1/TRBV3-2,TRBJ1-6,NA,NA,TGTGCCAGCAGCCCCGACAATAATTCACCCCTCCACTTT,CASSPDNNSPLHF
TRBV18,TRBJ1-1,TRBD1,NA,TGTGCCAGCTCAGTCACCGGACAGGGTTCTGAAGCTTTCTTT,CASSVTGQGSEAFF
TRBV7-2,TRBJ2-7,TRBD2,NA,TGTGCCAGCAGCTTCGATCTACCTAGCGGGAGACCCTACGAGCAGTACTTC,CASSFDLPSGRPYEQYF
TRBV14,TRBJ2-7,NA,once,TGTGCCAGCAGCCTCTTCGGGGTGGGGGAGCAGTACTTC,CASSLFGVGEQYF
TRBV2,TRBJ2-1,NA,once,TGTGCCAGCAGTGATGGAGGGAAGGATGAGCAGTTCTTC,CASSDGGKDEQFF
TRBV30,TRBJ1-1,NA,NA,TGTGCCTGGAGTGTAGACCAGCGCACTGAAGCTTTCTTT,CAWSVDQRTEAFF
TRBV30,TRBJ2-3,NA,NA,TGTGCCTGGAGTCCAGTTACAGATACGCAGTATTTT,CAWSPVTDTQYF
TRBV2,TRBJ1-5,NA,NA,TGTGCCAGCAGTGAAGAGGGAGTCGGCAATCAGCCCCAGCATTTT,CASSEEGVGNQPQHF
TRBV5-4,TRBJ1-2,TRBD1,NA,TGTGCCAGCAGCTTGCCCGAGACAGGGAACTATGGCTACACCTTC,CASSLPETGNYGYTF
TRBV4-1,TRBJ1-6,NA,NA,TGCGCCAGCAGCCAAACTCGTGATTCACCCCTCCACTTT,CASSQTRDSPLHF
TRBV30,TRBJ2-7,NA,NA,TGTGCCTGGAGCCGGGACACAGCCTACGAGCAGTACTTC,CAWSRDTAYEQYF
TRBV30,TRBJ1-6,NA,NA,TGTGCCTGGGGGGCTCCCTATAATTCACCCCTCCACTTT,CAWGAPYNSPLHF
TRBV28,TRBJ1-3,TRBD1,NA,TGTGCCAGCATGGGGGCTGGGACAGGGGATGGAAACACCATATATTTT,CASMGAGTGDGNTIYF
TRBV19,TRBJ1-5,NA,NA,TGTGCCAGTAGTATCAAGGAGGCGCCCCAGCATTTT,CASSIKEAPQHF
TRBV6-2/TRBV6-3,TRBJ2-7,TRBD2,once,TGTGCCAGCAGCCGTGGCGGGAGCTCCTACGAGCAGTACTTC,CASSRGGSSYEQYF
TRBV6-5,TRBJ1-2,TRBD1,NA,TGTGCCAGCAGTAACCGACAGGGGGCGGGCTACACCTTC,CASSNRQGAGYTF